A selection of T cell receptor beta chains follows, all from one sample in a study of blood T cell repertoires in COVID-19. TCRdb's table, derived via immunoSEQ multiplex PCR, lists solely in-frame clones and lacks some. The sample includes 300,000 to 450,000 clones, approximately 77% seen only once; the top ten take more than 1%. Sequencing was done on a sample of peripheral blood. All receptors derive from a human donor with acute or convalescent COVID-19. The donor label of this sample is uncertain. The CDR3 runs from the conserved cysteine through the conserved F or W. D genes are given only for firm matches. Clone size is given for some rows only: seen once, a few or many times, or a class if the clone is expanded.

j_gene: TRBJ2-1
d_gene: -
v_gene: TRBV28
abundance: -
len: 13
CDR3aa: CASSLGTYNEQFF
CDR3nt: TGTGCCAGCAGTTTGGGCACCTACAATGAGCAGTTCTTC

j_gene: TRBJ1-1
d_gene: -
v_gene: TRBV11-2
abundance: -
len: 13
CDR3aa: CASSSDYSTEAFF
CDR3nt: TGTGCCAGCAGCTCCGATTACTCCACTGAAGCTTTCTTT

j_gene: TRBJ1-5
d_gene: TRBD1
v_gene: TRBV27
abundance: once
len: 14
CDR3aa: CASSRQGSNQPQHF
CDR3nt: TGTGCCAGCAGTCGACAGGGGAGCAATCAGCCCCAGCATTTT

j_gene: TRBJ1-1
d_gene: -
v_gene: TRBV27
abundance: -
len: 13
CDR3aa: CASSLSPETEAFF
CDR3nt: TGTGCCAGCAGTTTATCTCCAGAAACAGAAGCTTTCTTT

j_gene: TRBJ2-3
d_gene: -
v_gene: TRBV28
abundance: -
len: 13
CDR3aa: CASTPGWVDTQYF
CDR3nt: TGTGCCAGCACCCCAGGTTGGGTGGATACGCAGTATTTT

j_gene: TRBJ1-1
d_gene: -
v_gene: TRBV7-2
abundance: -
len: 14
CDR3aa: CASSLVQMNTEAFF
CDR3nt: TGTGCCAGCAGCTTAGTGCAGATGAACACTGAAGCTTTCTTT

j_gene: TRBJ1-2
d_gene: -
v_gene: TRBV3-1/TRBV3-2
abundance: -
len: 15
CDR3aa: CASSQGISPRYGYTF
CDR3nt: TGTGCCAGCAGCCAAGGAATAAGTCCGCGCTATGGCTACACCTTC

j_gene: TRBJ2-2
d_gene: -
v_gene: TRBV5-6
abundance: -
len: 14
CDR3aa: CASSLFRNTGELFF
CDR3nt: TGTGCCAGCAGCTTGTTTAGGAACACCGGGGAGCTGTTTTTT

j_gene: TRBJ1-1
d_gene: TRBD1
v_gene: TRBV18
abundance: -
len: 14
CDR3aa: CASTSDRANTEAFF
CDR3nt: TGTGCCAGCACCTCGGACAGGGCAAACACTGAAGCTTTCTTT

j_gene: TRBJ2-1
d_gene: TRBD1
v_gene: TRBV5-4
abundance: -
len: 13
CDR3aa: CASSPPDRLRQFF
CDR3nt: TGTGCCAGCAGCCCACCGGACAGGCTGAGGCAGTTCTTC

j_gene: TRBJ1-3
d_gene: -
v_gene: TRBV30
abundance: -
len: 16
CDR3aa: CAWAGGSDTGGNTIYF
CDR3nt: TGTGCCTGGGCGGGGGGCAGCGACACTGGAGGAAACACCATATATTTT

j_gene: TRBJ2-1
d_gene: TRBD1
v_gene: TRBV5-1
abundance: few
len: 18
CDR3aa: CASSRGGPQGRSYNEQFF
CDR3nt: TGCGCCAGCAGCCGTGGGGGCCCACAGGGGCGTTCCTACAATGAGCAGTTCTTC

j_gene: TRBJ1-5
d_gene: TRBD1
v_gene: TRBV19
abundance: -
len: 14
CDR3aa: CASSATTGNQPQHF
CDR3nt: TGTGCCAGTAGTGCCACGACAGGGAATCAGCCCCAGCATTTT

j_gene: TRBJ2-7
d_gene: -
v_gene: TRBV2
abundance: -
len: 15
CDR3aa: CASSDGRGMQDEQYF
CDR3nt: TGTGCCAGCAGTGATGGGAGAGGGATGCAGGACGAGCAGTACTTC

j_gene: TRBJ2-7
d_gene: -
v_gene: TRBV27
abundance: -
len: 13
CDR3aa: CASSLGLDYEQYF
CDR3nt: TGTGCCAGCAGTTTAGGCCTAGACTACGAGCAGTACTTC

j_gene: TRBJ2-1
d_gene: -
v_gene: TRBV3-1/TRBV3-2
abundance: once
len: 11
CDR3aa: CASSQAIEQFF
CDR3nt: TGTGCCAGCAGCCAGGCAATCGAGCAGTTCTTC

j_gene: TRBJ2-1
d_gene: TRBD2
v_gene: TRBV24-1
abundance: -
len: 14
CDR3aa: CATSDSGSYNEQFF
CDR3nt: TGTGCCACCAGTGATAGCGGGAGTTACAATGAGCAGTTCTTC

j_gene: TRBJ2-7
d_gene: -
v_gene: TRBV3-1/TRBV3-2
abundance: -
len: 11
CDR3aa: CASSYSYEQYF
CDR3nt: TGTGCCAGCAGTTACTCCTACGAGCAGTACTTC

j_gene: TRBJ2-1
d_gene: -
v_gene: TRBV5-8
abundance: -
len: 16
CDR3aa: CASSTYSGTNYNEQFF
CDR3nt: TGTGCCAGCAGCACCTACAGCGGGACAAACTACAATGAGCAGTTCTTC

j_gene: TRBJ1-1
d_gene: -
v_gene: TRBV2
abundance: -
len: 14
CDR3aa: CASSATGRDTEAFF
CDR3nt: TGTGCCAGCAGTGCTACCGGGAGGGACACTGAAGCTTTCTTT

j_gene: TRBJ2-1
d_gene: -
v_gene: TRBV5-1
abundance: -
len: 15
CDR3aa: CASSLAGVSYNEQFF
CDR3nt: TGCGCCAGCAGCTTGGCGGGAGTCTCCTACAATGAGCAGTTCTTC